This T cell receptor beta chain is from a study of PD-L1 blockade in urothelial cancer. CDR3 length: 14 residues. The V and J ends lost 3 bases and 1 base respectively, with 9 bases between them. In germline, CDR1 is MNHNS, CDR2 SASEGT. The assay was immunoSEQ multiplex PCR, and TCRdb's table has in-frame clones only and misses some. This sample has about 74,000 clones; around 84% occur once, and the top ten carry around 4.7%. The number of samples from each patient was between 1 and 8, taken pretreatment and on-treatment. The input for sequencing was PBMCs, taken around atezolizumab (anti-PD-L1) treatment. The sequence was obtained from a man between 65 and 85 years old with urothelial cancer. V and J are TRBV6-1 and TRBJ1-2; D is undetermined. The CDR3 here is CASSEGQFNYGYTF. The CDR3 DNA is TGTGCCAGCAGTGAGGGCCAATTTAACTATGGCTACACCTTC.